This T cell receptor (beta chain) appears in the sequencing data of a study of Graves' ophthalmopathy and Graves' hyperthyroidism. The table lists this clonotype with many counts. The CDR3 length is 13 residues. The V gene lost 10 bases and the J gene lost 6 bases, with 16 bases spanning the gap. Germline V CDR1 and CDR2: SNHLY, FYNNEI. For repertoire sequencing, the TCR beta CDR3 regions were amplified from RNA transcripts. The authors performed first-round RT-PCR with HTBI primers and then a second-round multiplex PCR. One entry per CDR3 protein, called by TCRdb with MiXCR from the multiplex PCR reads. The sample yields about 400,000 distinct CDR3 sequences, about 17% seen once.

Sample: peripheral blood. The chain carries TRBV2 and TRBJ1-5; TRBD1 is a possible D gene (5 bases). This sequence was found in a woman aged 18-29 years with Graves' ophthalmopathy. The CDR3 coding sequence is TGTGCCATTTCGGGGGGGGGTGGTCAGCCCCAGCATTTT. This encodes CAISGGGGQPQHF.